A single sample gave rise to the 30 T cell receptor beta chains below, sequenced in a study of PD-1 blockade in classical Hodgkin lymphoma. Produced via immunoSEQ multiplex PCR; TCRdb's table is partial and in-frame only. The data contain about 44,000 clones, roughly two thirds of them singletons. Time point denoted: cycle 4 day 1 (C4D1), after less than 7 weeks of nivolumab. Patients all relapsed after autologous stem cell transplantation, and there was variation in brentuximab vedotin exposure. The sample consisted of peripheral blood mononuclear cells (PBMCs), taken before the fourth cycle of nivolumab. The receptors stem from a human donor with classical Hodgkin lymphoma.

In DNA, the CDR3 is TGTGCCAGCAGTCCGACAGGGGCCCGATCACCCCTCCACTTT. Translation gives CASSPTGARSPLHF. The V gene is TRBV28, the J gene TRBJ1-6; 8 positions agree with TRBD1. The CDR3 is 14 amino acids. The germline V gene encodes CDR1 MDHEN and CDR2 SYDVKM. After removal of 5 bases from V and 10 bases from J, the junction contained 7 bases not matched to a gene.

The chain has TRBV7-9 and TRBJ2-2; 11 nucleotides agree with TRBD2. With 5 bases clipped from V and 2 bases from J, the junction kept 4 bases outside the gene matches. There are 16 residues in the CDR3. Germline loops: CDR1 SEHNR, CDR2 FQNEAQ (reference sequence). The CDR3 DNA follows: TGTGCCAGCAGCCTTGGGACTAGCGGAAACACCGGGGAGCTGTTTTTT. Translation: CASSLGTSGNTGELFF. Based on the CDR3 plus reference TRBV7-9 and TRBJ2-2, the full variable domain is DTGVSQNPRHKITKRGQNVTFRCDPISEHNRLYWYRQTLGQGPEFLTYFQNEAQLEKSRLLSDRFSAERPKGSFSTLEIQRTEQGDSAMYLCASSLGTSGNTGELFFGEGSRLTVL.

This clone appeared a few times. The gene calls are TRBV25-1 and TRBJ2-7; a possible D gene is TRBD1 (5 bases). V lost 10 bases and J lost 4, with 29 bases in between. This CDR3 contains 17 residues. Germline loops: CDR1 MGHDK, CDR2 SYGVNS. The CDR3 loop reads CATPGLEQELKGYEQYF. The CDR3, as DNA: TGTGCCACCCCAGGGCTCGAACAGGAGCTAAAGGGATACGAGCAGTACTTC.

This chain uses TRBV11-3 with TRBJ2-3; unclear D gene. This CDR3 has 12 amino acids. Germline V gives CDR1 SGHNT, CDR2 YENEEA. The ends were cut back, 2 bases at V and 11 bases at J, with 11 bases in the middle. The CDR3 DNA follows: TGTGCCAGCAGCTTATTTATCGGCGAGCAGTATTTT. It yields the protein CASSLFIGEQYF.

J is TRBJ2-1 and V is TRBV10-3; no reliable D call. Germline V gene lookup returns CDR1 ENHRY and CDR2 SYGVKD. The germline V and J ends were trimmed by 2 bases and 2 bases, with 7 bases remaining between them. This CDR3 is 14 amino acids long. CDR3 sequence (DNA): TGTGCCATCAGTGAGGATCCTACCTACAATGAGCAGTTCTTC. Protein product: CAISEDPTYNEQFF.

The chain combines TRBV18 with TRBJ2-5; TRBD2 aligns across 7 bases. The germline V gene encodes CDR1 KGHSH and CDR2 LQKENI. V lost 3 bases to trimming and J lost 5 bases; unmatched junction nucleotides: 6. The CDR3 consists of 14 residues. The CDR3 sequence: CASSPASGRETQYF. CDR3 nucleotides: TGTGCCAGCTCACCCGCTAGCGGCAGGGAGACCCAGTACTTC.

The chain joins TRBV28 to TRBJ1-2, with 8 bases lining up with TRBD1. The CDR3 has 13 residues. Germline values: CDR1 MDHEN, CDR2 SYDVKM. This CDR3 is CVVGDRIFYGYTF. The DNA of the CDR3 is TGTGTCGTGGGGGACAGGATTTTCTATGGCTACACCTTC.

This clone occurred many times. The rearrangement links TRBV28 to TRBJ1-5, with unresolved D. Trimming left V 2 bases short and J 3 bases short, with 11 bases between. In germline, CDR1 is MDHEN, CDR2 SYDVKM. There are 15 residues in the CDR3. Here the CDR3 DNA reads TGTGCCAGCAGTTTACTGTCCGGGGACAATCAGCCCCAGCATTTT. This translates into CASSLLSGDNQPQHF.

J is TRBJ2-7 and V is TRBV9; D is unclear. The germline gives CDR1 SGDLS, CDR2 YYNGEE. The V end was cut by 3 bases, the J end by 3 bases, with 7 bases between. The CDR3 consists of 12 residues. The CDR3 coding sequence is TGTGCCAGCAGCGCAAACCACTACGAGCAGTACTTC. Its translation: CASSANHYEQYF.

The chain links TRBV18 to TRBJ2-7, with a tentative D call TRBD1 (6 bases). CDR3 length: 18 residues. Trimming removed 2 bases from V and 2 bases from J, with 22 bases in between. CDR1 and CDR2 from the germline V gene are KGHSH and LQKENI. For the CDR3, the DNA is TGTGCCAGCTCACCAATTGTGTCCGGGACAAGGAGTACCTACGAGCAGTACTTC. It yields the protein CASSPIVSGTRSTYEQYF.

J is TRBJ1-1 and V is TRBV7-9; D is ambiguous. From germline, CDR1 is SEHNR and CDR2 FQNEAQ (reference sequence). V was trimmed by 3 bases and J by 0 bases, leaving 11 bases between them. The CDR3 has 15 residues. The CDR3 protein is CASSFFVVMNTEAFF. In DNA form, the CDR3 reads TGTGCCAGCAGCTTTTTTGTCGTCATGAACACTGAAGCTTTCTTT.

This clone showed up just once. The chain has TRBV5-6 and TRBJ1-5; D is possibly TRBD1 (6 bases). Per germline, CDR1 SGHDT and CDR2 YYEEEE. The germline V and J ends were trimmed by 4 bases and 4 bases, with 24 bases remaining between them. This CDR3 has 18 amino acids. In nucleotides, the CDR3 is TGTGCCAGCAGCGGGTCGCGGACAGACCTCCAGCGGAATCAGCCCCAGCATTTT. Translated, it gives CASSGSRTDLQRNQPQHF. Full variable domain (outside the CDR3, taken from reference TRBV5-6 and TRBJ1-5): DAGVTQSPTHLIKTRGQQVTLRCSPKSGHDTVSWYQQALGQGPQFIFQYYEEEERQRGNFPDRFSGHQFPNYSSELNVNALLLGDSALYLCASSGSRTDLQRNQPQHFGDGTRLSIL.

This clone turned up a few times. The chain carries TRBV6-6 and TRBJ1-6; the D is unclear. The CDR3 spans 14 residues. From germline, CDR1 is MNHNY and CDR2 SVGAGI (reference sequence). Deletions cut 5 bases from V and 10 bases from J, with 15 bases between. The CDR3 protein is CASSLDRGWSPLHF. The CDR3 nucleotides read TGTGCCAGCAGTCTGGATCGGGGTTGGTCACCCCTCCACTTT.

This clone came up once. The V and J genes are TRBV27 and TRBJ2-3, with TRBD2 matching 7 bases. CDR3 length: 13 amino acids. V lost 8 bases and J lost 6; bases outside the gene matches: 8. Germline V lookup: CDR1 MNHEY, CDR2 SMNVEV (reference sequence). As DNA, the CDR3 is TGTGCCAGCGCCGGCGGGGGATCGGATACGCAGTATTTT. Its translation: CASAGGGSDTQYF.

The chain combines TRBV7-2 with TRBJ1-5; tentative D call: TRBD1 (5 bases). Looked up from germline, CDR1 is SGHTA and CDR2 is FQGNSA. The CDR3 runs to 15 residues. V lost 5 bases to trimming and J lost 6 bases, with 17 bases between them. CDR3 in DNA: TGTGCCAGCAGCCAGGGCGGGGAGAAAGGTCAGCCCCAGCATTTT. This sequence encodes CASSQGGEKGQPQHF.

The CDR3 DNA sequence: TGTGCCAGCAGCCTGATTATTAGGGGTTATGGGGCTTTCTTT. Its protein is CASSLIIRGYGAFF. V gene TRBV7-9 combines with J gene TRBJ1-1, with D possibly TRBD1 on 5 matching bases. Trimming removed 5 bases from V and 11 bases from J, with 21 bases in between. Germline values: CDR1 SEHNR, CDR2 FQNEAQ (reference sequence). The CDR3 is made up of 14 amino acids.

The V and J genes are TRBV6-5 and TRBJ2-5; D gene unclear. V dropped 5 bases and J dropped 5 bases, with 6 bases sitting between them. Germline lookup yields CDR1 MNHEY and CDR2 SVGAGI. The CDR3 totals 11 residues. This chain's CDR3 is CASSRGETQYF. CDR3 coding DNA: TGTGCCAGCAGTCGAGGCGAGACCCAGTACTTC.

This chain joins TRBV4-1 and TRBJ1-1; a weak D match, TRBD1 (5 bases). V was clipped by 5 bases and J by 10 bases, with 14 bases between them. The CDR3 consists of 12 residues. Germline V lookup: CDR1 MGHRA, CDR2 YSYEKL. CDR3 nucleotides: TGCGCCAGCAGCTCCCGCCGGGACGTAGCTTTCTTT. Amino acid sequence: CASSSRRDVAFF.

The chain joins TRBV5-1 to TRBJ2-2; TRBD1 matches 12 bases. Germline CDR1 and CDR2: SGHRS and YFSETQ. This CDR3 spans 17 amino acids. V gave up 4 bases and J gave up 4 bases; unmatched junction bases: 8. The DNA for the CDR3 is TGCGCCAGCAGCCCAACCGGGACAGGGGGCACCACCGGGGAGCTGTTTTTT. Residues: CASSPTGTGGTTGELFF.

This clone was detected ten times or more. The V gene is TRBV11-1, the J gene TRBJ2-1; D not certain. Germline CDR1 and CDR2: SGHAT and FQDESV (reference sequence). Trimming shortened V by 2 bases and J by 7 bases, and 15 bases separated the two germline ends. The CDR3 length is 15 residues. The CDR3 nucleotides are TGTGCCAGCAGCTTAATGTTTAGGGTAGGAAATGAGCAGTTCTTC. Encoded protein: CASSLMFRVGNEQFF.

Turning to this clone: In the same sample, other DNA sequences code for this CDR3. This chain uses TRBV9 with TRBJ2-3; 10 bases map to TRBD1. After removal of 2 bases from V and 1 base from J, the junction contained 1 base not matched to a gene. Per the germline V gene, CDR1 is SGDLS and CDR2 is YYNGEE. The CDR3 totals 15 residues. CDR3 amino acids: CASSVGTGGTDTQYF. CDR3 DNA sequence: TGTGCCAGCAGCGTCGGGACAGGGGGCACAGATACGCAGTATTTT.

This clone was seen a single time. The chain employs TRBV9 and TRBJ2-5; TRBD1 matches 7 bases. There are 14 residues in the CDR3. J lost 5 bases, V lost 0 bases, and 4 bases had no gene match. Germline loops: CDR1 SGDLS, CDR2 YYNGEE. The CDR3 here is CASSVDRGFETQYF. The CDR3 nucleotides read TGTGCCAGCAGCGTAGACAGGGGCTTTGAGACCCAGTACTTC.

The V call is TRBV9, the J call TRBJ2-7; a weak D match, TRBD2 (5 bases). V gave up 3 bases and J gave up 0 bases, with 13 bases separating them. The CDR3 runs to 15 residues. From germline, CDR1 is SGDLS and CDR2 YYNGEE. In nucleotides, the CDR3 is TGTGCCAGCAGCGAGGGTAGCGTATTCTCCTACGAGCAGTACTTC. Its protein is CASSEGSVFSYEQYF.

This chain joins TRBV5-1 and TRBJ1-2; 9 positions agree with TRBD1. The V segment lost 4 bases and the J segment 0 bases; nucleotides outside the gene matches: 13. Germline values: CDR1 SGHRS, CDR2 YFSETQ. The CDR3 has 18 residues. CDR3 nucleotide sequence: TGCGCCAGCAGCCACTTAACCGGGACAGGGAACACTAACTATGGCTACACCTTC. Encoded protein: CASSHLTGTGNTNYGYTF.

The V gene is TRBV7-2, the J gene TRBJ1-5, with no clear D. This CDR3 is 13 amino acids long. CDR1 is SGHTA, CDR2 FQGNSA, per germline. The ends were cut back, 5 bases at V and 9 bases at J, with 14 bases in the middle. CDR3 DNA: TGTGCCAGCAGCGCCCCAGGTGGCGGGCCCCAGCATTTT. Its translation is CASSAPGGGPQHF.

The chain is built from TRBV5-1 and TRBJ2-3, with D possibly TRBD2 on 6 matching bases. Germline loops: CDR1 SGHRS, CDR2 YFSETQ. Trimming shortened V by 0 bases and J by 9 bases, and 14 bases separated the two germline ends. The CDR3 is 14 residues long. The DNA of the CDR3 is TGCGCCAGCAGCTTGGAGGGCGGGGCGGAGACGCAGTATTTT. This codes for CASSLEGGAETQYF.

The genes are TRBV7-2 and TRBJ2-1, with TRBD2 matching over 7 bases. Germline V gives CDR1 SGHTA, CDR2 FQGNSA. This CDR3 is 15 amino acids long. With 7 bases clipped from V and 8 bases from J, the junction kept 14 bases outside the gene matches. The CDR3: CASTPRLAGRDEQFF. Here the CDR3 DNA reads TGTGCCAGCACCCCGAGACTAGCAGGAAGGGATGAGCAGTTCTTC.

V usage is TRBV11-2 and J usage is TRBJ2-3, with a tentative D call TRBD2 (6 bases). This CDR3 spans 14 amino acids. Germline CDR1 and CDR2: SGHAT and FQNNGV. The V end was cut by 3 bases, the J end by 2 bases, with 9 bases between. The chain's CDR3 is CASSFGGYTDTQYF. The DNA of the CDR3 is TGTGCCAGCAGCTTTGGGGGGTACACAGATACGCAGTATTTT.

The chain recombines TRBV5-4 with TRBJ1-5; the D is unclear. The CDR3 sequence is 13 residues long. Trimming took off 4 bases at V and 3 bases at J, with 8 bases between the two ends. The germline V gene encodes CDR1 SGHNT and CDR2 YYREEE (reference sequence). CDR3 in amino acids: CASSAGPNQPQHF. The CDR3 bases are TGTGCCAGCAGCGCGGGCCCCAATCAGCCCCAGCATTTT. Complete variable domain (other parts from reference TRBV5-4 and TRBJ1-5): ETGVTQSPTHLIKTRGQQVTLRCSSQSGHNTVSWYQQALGQGPQFIFQYYREEENGRGNFPPRFSGLQFPNYSSELNVNALELDDSALYLCASSAGPNQPQHFGDGTRLSIL.

V and J are TRBV7-9 and TRBJ1-2; 8 bases match TRBD1. V trimming: 5 bases; J trimming: 4 bases; junction bases outside the gene matches: 15. The CDR3 is 17 residues long. Germline CDR1 is SEHNR and CDR2 is FQNEAQ (reference sequence). CDR3 nucleotides: TGTGCCAGCAGCGCAAACGGTGGGACAGGCCATACCTATGGCTACACCTTC. The encoded protein is CASSANGGTGHTYGYTF.